The 6 T cell receptor beta chains listed next were all sequenced from one sample in a study of shared clonotypes between healthy human individuals. Assay used: immunoSEQ multiplex PCR; TCRdb lists only in-frame clones, some missing. The table lists under 600,000 clones, roughly 98% of them singletons. Terminally differentiated effector memory CD45RA+ cells were excluded by CCR7 positive selection of CD45RO-negative cells. The sample taken for sequencing was naive CD8+ T cells sorted from blood. The origin of the receptors is a man aged 25-45 years in good health.

This clone was recorded only once. The J gene is TRBJ2-3, the V gene TRBV9; 7 bases align to TRBD2. V trimming: 1 base; J trimming: 4 bases; junction bases outside the gene matches: 9. The CDR3 loop spans 16 amino acids. Germline-derived CDR1 and CDR2 are SGDLS and YYNGEE. The CDR3: CASSVKAGRSADTQYF. CDR3 DNA sequence: TGTGCCAGCAGCGTAAAAGCGGGACGGTCCGCAGATACGCAGTATTTT.

In DNA form, the CDR3 reads TGTGCCAGCAGCCCCCCGGGACAGAGAAACACTGAAGCTTTCTTT. It yields the protein CASSPPGQRNTEAFF. V usage is TRBV11-2 and J usage is TRBJ1-1, with 7 bases fitting TRBD1. CDR3 length: 15 amino acids. Germline values: CDR1 SGHAT, CDR2 FQNNGV. The V segment lost 5 bases and the J segment 2 bases; nucleotides outside the gene matches: 8.

The V and J genes are TRBV16 and TRBJ2-7; the D gene is possibly TRBD2 (6 bases). Germline V gene sequence: CDR1 KGHSY, CDR2 FQNENV. Trimming left V 5 bases short and J 5 bases short, with 13 bases between. The length of the CDR3 is 13 residues. The CDR3 DNA sequence: TGTGCCAGCAGCGCCCGCGGGGAAGACGAGCAGTACTTC. It yields the protein CASSARGEDEQYF.

This chain links TRBV28 with TRBJ2-3, with TRBD2 identical over 9 bases. V lost 8 bases, J lost 1 base, and 10 bases stayed unmatched. Per the germline V gene, CDR1 is MDHEN and CDR2 is SYDVKM. This CDR3 spans 16 amino acids. CDR3 in amino acids: CASLAGQEWGTDTQYF. DNA for the CDR3: TGTGCCAGCCTAGCGGGACAAGAGTGGGGCACAGATACGCAGTATTTT.

The chain couples TRBV14 to TRBJ2-1, with a possible D match to TRBD1 (6 bases). CDR1 SGHDN and CDR2 FVKESK come from the germline V gene. CDR3 length equals 12 residues. V shed 8 bases and J shed 4 bases, with 9 bases lying between them. This CDR3 is CASGTGYNEQFF. The CDR3, as DNA: TGTGCCAGCGGTACAGGGTACAATGAGCAGTTCTTC.

The chain combines TRBV5-5 with TRBJ2-1; D gene ambiguous. The CDR3 has 13 residues. V shed 1 base and J shed 7 bases, with 9 bases lying between them. Germline assignment: CDR1 SGHKS and CDR2 YYEKEE (reference sequence). The CDR3 sequence is CASSLTPLNEQFF. In DNA form, the CDR3 reads TGTGCCAGCAGCTTGACACCCTTAAATGAGCAGTTCTTC.